This T cell receptor beta chain was retrieved from a study of cytomegalovirus exposure and HLA in healthy donors. The wider study: In a later analysis, the roughly 120 validation repertoires were reported to have used the same platform as the approximately 620 first-cohort repertoires.

With 5 bases clipped from V and 4 bases from J, the junction kept 8 bases outside the gene matches. Germline V gene data show CDR1 as MDHEN and CDR2 as SYDVKM. This CDR3 comprises 15 residues. The protocol was immunoSEQ multiplex PCR, while the TCRdb copy is restricted to in-frame clones and leaves out a portion. Among about 240,000 clones listed, more than 75% were seen once. Turning to this clone: The antigen is undetermined.

Whole-study findings and limits: In the 120 validation repertoires, more than 85% of cluster scores exceeded 0, per a later analysis. Associated with cytomegalovirus, according to the listing, were 164 TCR beta chains. Published work reported that the classifier diagnosed cytomegalovirus status with high specificity and sensitivity.

The V and J genes are TRBV28 and TRBJ1-2; TRBD1 matches 9 bases. The sequencing sample was made of PBMCs. This TCR was sampled from a woman aged 30 to 39 in good health and CMV-seropositive. CDR3: CASSTHRGRGYGYTF. DNA for the CDR3: TGTGCCAGCAGTACCCACAGGGGGCGAGGCTATGGCTACACCTTC.